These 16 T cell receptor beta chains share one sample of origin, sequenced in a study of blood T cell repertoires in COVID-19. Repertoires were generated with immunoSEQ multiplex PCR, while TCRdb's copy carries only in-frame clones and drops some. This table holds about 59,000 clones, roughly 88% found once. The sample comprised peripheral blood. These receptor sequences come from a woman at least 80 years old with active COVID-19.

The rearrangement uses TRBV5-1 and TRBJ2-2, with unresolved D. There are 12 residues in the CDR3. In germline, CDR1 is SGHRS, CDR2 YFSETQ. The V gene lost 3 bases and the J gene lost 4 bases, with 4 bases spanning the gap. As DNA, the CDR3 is TGCGCCAGCAGCTCGTTCACCGGGGAGCTGTTTTTT. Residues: CASSSFTGELFF. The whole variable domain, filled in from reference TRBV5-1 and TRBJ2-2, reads KAGVTQTPRYLIKTRGQQVTLSCSPISGHRSVSWYQQTPGQGLQFLFEYFSETQRNKGNFPGRFSGRQFSNSRSEMNVSTLELGDSALYLCASSSFTGELFFGEGSRLTVL.

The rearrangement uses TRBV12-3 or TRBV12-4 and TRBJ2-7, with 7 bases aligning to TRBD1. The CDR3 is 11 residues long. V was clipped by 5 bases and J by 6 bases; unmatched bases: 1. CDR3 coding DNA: TGTGCCAGCAGTCGACAGGGCGAGCAGTACTTC. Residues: CASSRQGEQYF.

The CDR3 spells CASSKATGAYEQYF. DNA for the CDR3: TGTGCCAGCTCAAAGGCGACAGGGGCCTACGAGCAGTACTTC. J is TRBJ2-7 and V is TRBV18; 8 nucleotides match TRBD1. Trimming took 5 bases from V and 2 from J; bases not matched to a gene: 5. Germline values: CDR1 KGHSH, CDR2 LQKENI. The CDR3 covers 14 residues.

The chain's CDR3 is CASTPQGDTPLHF. DNA of the CDR3: TGTGCCAGCACCCCCCAGGGTGACACACCCCTCCACTTT. The chain carries TRBV7-8 and TRBJ1-6; weak D call: TRBD1 (5 bases). The germline V gene encodes CDR1 SGHVS and CDR2 FQNEAQ. Trimming left V 7 bases short and J 11 bases short, with 15 bases between. This CDR3 spans 13 amino acids.

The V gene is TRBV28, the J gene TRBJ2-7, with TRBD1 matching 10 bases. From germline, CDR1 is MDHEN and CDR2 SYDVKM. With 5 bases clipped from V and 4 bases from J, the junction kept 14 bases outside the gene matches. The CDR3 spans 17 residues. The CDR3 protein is CASSPRVHGTGVYEQYF. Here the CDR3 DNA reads TGTGCCAGCAGTCCGAGGGTACACGGGACAGGGGTTTACGAGCAGTACTTC.

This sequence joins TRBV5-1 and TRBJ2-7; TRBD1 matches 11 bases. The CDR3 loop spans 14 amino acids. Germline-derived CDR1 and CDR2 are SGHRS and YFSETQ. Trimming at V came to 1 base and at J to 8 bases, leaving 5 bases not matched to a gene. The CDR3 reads CASSLYGQGAQQYF. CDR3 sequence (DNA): TGCGCCAGCAGCTTGTATGGACAGGGGGCGCAGCAGTACTTC.

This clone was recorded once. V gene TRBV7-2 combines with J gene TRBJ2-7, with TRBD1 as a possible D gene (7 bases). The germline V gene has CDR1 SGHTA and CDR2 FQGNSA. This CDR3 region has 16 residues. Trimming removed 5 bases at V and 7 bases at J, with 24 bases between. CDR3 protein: CASSPSRGAGMYEQYF. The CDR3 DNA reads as TGTGCCAGCAGCCCTAGCAGGGGGGCAGGGATGTATGAGCAGTACTTC.

The CDR3 loop is CASSRHGTYEQYF. The CDR3 coding sequence is TGCGCCAGCAGCCGACACGGGACCTACGAGCAGTACTTC. V and J are TRBV4-1 and TRBJ2-7; perhaps TRBD2 as D (5 bases). Germline V gene data show CDR1 as MGHRA and CDR2 as YSYEKL. The V and J ends lost 4 bases and 2 bases respectively, with 9 bases between them. The CDR3 runs to 13 residues.

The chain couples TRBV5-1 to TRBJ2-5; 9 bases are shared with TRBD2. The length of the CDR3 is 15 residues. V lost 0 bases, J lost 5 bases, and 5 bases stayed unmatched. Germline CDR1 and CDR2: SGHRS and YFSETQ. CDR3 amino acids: CASSLDGLAYETQYF. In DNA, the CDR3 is TGCGCCAGCAGCTTGGACGGACTAGCGTATGAGACCCAGTACTTC.

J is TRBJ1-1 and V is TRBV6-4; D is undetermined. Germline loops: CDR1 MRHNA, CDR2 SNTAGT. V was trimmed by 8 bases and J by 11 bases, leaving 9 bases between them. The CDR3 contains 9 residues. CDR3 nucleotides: TGTGCCAGCGGCGGTGGGGCTTTCTTT. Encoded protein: CASGGGAFF.

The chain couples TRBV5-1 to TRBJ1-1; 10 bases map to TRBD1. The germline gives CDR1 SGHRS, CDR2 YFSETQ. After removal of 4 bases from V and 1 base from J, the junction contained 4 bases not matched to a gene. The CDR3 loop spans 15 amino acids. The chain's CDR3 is CASSERDRGNTEAFF. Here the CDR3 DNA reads TGCGCCAGCAGCGAACGGGACAGGGGGAACACTGAAGCTTTCTTT.

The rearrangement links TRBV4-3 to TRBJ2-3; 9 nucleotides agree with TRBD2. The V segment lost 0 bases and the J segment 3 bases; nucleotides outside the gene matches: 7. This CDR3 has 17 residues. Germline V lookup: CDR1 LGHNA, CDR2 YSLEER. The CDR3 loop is CASSQDRAGGPTDTQYF. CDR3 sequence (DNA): TGCGCCAGCAGCCAAGATCGGGCGGGGGGGCCGACAGATACGCAGTATTTT.

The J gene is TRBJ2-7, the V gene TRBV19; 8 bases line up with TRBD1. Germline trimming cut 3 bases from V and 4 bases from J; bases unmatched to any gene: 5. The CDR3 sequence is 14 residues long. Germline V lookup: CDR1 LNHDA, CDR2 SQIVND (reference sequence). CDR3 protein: CASSIADRAYEQYF. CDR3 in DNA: TGTGCCAGTAGTATCGCGGACAGGGCGTACGAGCAGTACTTC.

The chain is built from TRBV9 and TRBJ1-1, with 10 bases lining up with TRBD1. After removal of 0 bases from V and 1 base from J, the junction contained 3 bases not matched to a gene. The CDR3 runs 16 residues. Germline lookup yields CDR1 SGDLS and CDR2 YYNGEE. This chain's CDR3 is CASSVGQGARNTEAFF. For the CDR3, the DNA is TGTGCCAGCAGCGTAGGACAGGGGGCCCGGAACACTGAAGCTTTCTTT.

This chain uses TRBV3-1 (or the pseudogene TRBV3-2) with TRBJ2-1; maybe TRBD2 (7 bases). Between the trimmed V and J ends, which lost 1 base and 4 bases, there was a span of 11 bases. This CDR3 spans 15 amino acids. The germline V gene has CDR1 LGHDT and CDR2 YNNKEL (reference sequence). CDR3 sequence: CASSQVRGGYNEQFF. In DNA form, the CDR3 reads TGTGCCAGCAGCCAAGTGAGGGGGGGATACAATGAGCAGTTCTTC.

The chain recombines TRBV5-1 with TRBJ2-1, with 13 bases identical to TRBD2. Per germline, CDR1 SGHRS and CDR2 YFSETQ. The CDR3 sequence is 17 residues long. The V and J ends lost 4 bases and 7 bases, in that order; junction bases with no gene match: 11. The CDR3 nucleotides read TGCGCCAGCAGCATCCCAACTAGCGGGGGGGCACATAATGAGCAGTTCTTC. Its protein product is CASSIPTSGGAHNEQFF.